This is a list of T cell receptor beta chains from one sample in a study of T cell responses to AZD1222 COVID-19 vaccine. This table comes from immunoSEQ multiplex PCR, and its TCRdb copy is limited to in-frame clones, with some not included. The sample lists 150,000 to 200,000 clones, around 92% occurring once. The sample was peripheral blood, taken on day 0 of AZD1222 vaccination. These receptors all stem from an adult in good health. Each CDR3 is given with its conserved first and last residue. The D gene is left open where the match is weak. Clone size, where shown, is once, few, many, or a class for clones that have expanded.

clone size | D gene | J gene | V gene | CDR3 DNA | CDR3 protein
many | NA | TRBJ1-1 | TRBV6-1 | TGTGCCAGCAGTGAAGCGGAGGCGGATACTACTGAAGCTTTCTTT | CASSEAEADTTEAFF
once | NA | TRBJ2-3 | TRBV5-1 | TGCGCCAGCTCCTCCCGGGGGGCAGCAGATACGCAGTATTTT | CASSSRGAADTQYF
NA | TRBD1 | TRBJ1-4 | TRBV3-1/TRBV3-2 | TGTGCCAGCAGCTATCAACAGGGGGAGAATGAAAAACTGTTTTTT | CASSYQQGENEKLFF
once | NA | TRBJ1-6 | TRBV3-1/TRBV3-2 | TGTGCCAGCAGCCCTGATACAGGGATTCGAGGGTCTTCACCCCTCCACTTT | CASSPDTGIRGSSPLHF
NA | TRBD1 | TRBJ1-4 | TRBV3-1/TRBV3-2 | TGTGCCAGCAGCCATCGACAGGGGGCGGATGAAAAACTGTTTTTT | CASSHRQGADEKLFF
once | NA | TRBJ1-1 | TRBV18 | TGTGCCAGCTCACATGGACTTAGGGCCACTGAAGCTTTCTTT | CASSHGLRATEAFF
NA | NA | TRBJ2-5 | TRBV27 | TGTGCCAGCAGTTTAACCCACCAAGAGACCCAGTACTTC | CASSLTHQETQYF
NA | TRBD1 | TRBJ2-3 | TRBV4-1 | TGCGCCAGCAGCGCCGGGCCCGGGACAGGGAGCACAGATACGCAGTATTTT | CASSAGPGTGSTDTQYF
NA | TRBD1 | TRBJ2-3 | TRBV7-9 | TGTGCCAGCAGCTTAGGGCTGACAGGGCTGCGCCCAGATACGCAGTATTTT | CASSLGLTGLRPDTQYF
NA | NA | TRBJ2-7 | TRBV7-2 | TGTGCCAGCAGCCGCGAGGAGGAGCAGTACTTC | CASSREEEQYF
NA | TRBD1 | TRBJ1-1 | TRBV6-1 | TGTGCCAGCAGTGAAGGACAGGGAAGTACTGAAGCTTTCTTT | CASSEGQGSTEAFF
NA | NA | TRBJ1-1 | TRBV19 | TGTGCCAGTAGTATAGTTAACACTGAAGCTTTCTTT | CASSIVNTEAFF
NA | TRBD1 | TRBJ1-4 | TRBV2 | TGTGCCAGCAGTATCGACAGGGAAGCGGAAAAACTGTTTTTT | CASSIDREAEKLFF
NA | NA | TRBJ1-1 | TRBV18 | TGTGCCAGCTCACCCCTGACAAGCGGAGCGAACACTGAAGCTTTCTTT | CASSPLTSGANTEAFF
NA | NA | TRBJ2-5 | TRBV3-1/TRBV3-2 | TGTGCCAGCCGGGCCCCATTACAAGAGAGGGAGACCCAGTACTTC | CASRAPLQERETQYF
NA | NA | TRBJ2-2 | TRBV6-1 | TGTGCCAGCAGTGAATCTTTAGGCATCGGGGAGCTGTTTTTT | CASSESLGIGELFF
once | TRBD1 | TRBJ2-7 | TRBV15 | TGTGCCACCAGGAAGACAGGGTCCCGCTCCTACGAGCAGTACTTC | CATRKTGSRSYEQYF
NA | NA | TRBJ2-1 | TRBV12-5 | TGTGCTAGTGGTTTGGTAACGGGGGGCTTTGTCGGAAATGAGCAGTTCTTC | CASGLVTGGFVGNEQFF
NA | NA | TRBJ2-3 | TRBV5-1 | TGCGCCAGCAGCCCGGGAGCCCCTAGCACAGATACGCAGTATTTT | CASSPGAPSTDTQYF
NA | NA | TRBJ1-2 | TRBV6-1 | TGTGCCAGCAGTGAAGCGAATAACTATGGCTACACCTTC | CASSEANNYGYTF
once | NA | TRBJ1-4 | TRBV6-1 | TGTGCCAGCAGTGACGCGGGGGGGAAGGAAAAACTGTTTTTT | CASSDAGGKEKLFF
NA | NA | TRBJ1-2 | TRBV28 | TGTGCCAGCAGTTTATCCCTACAGAACTATGGCTACACCTTC | CASSLSLQNYGYTF
NA | NA | TRBJ2-2 | TRBV24-1 | TGTGCCACCAGTGATTTGCCACGGGACACCGGGGAGCTGTTTTTT | CATSDLPRDTGELFF
NA | NA | TRBJ1-1 | TRBV4-2 | TGTGCCAGCAGCCTGAAGGGGCCGAACACTGAAGCTTTCTTT | CASSLKGPNTEAFF
NA | TRBD2 | TRBJ2-7 | TRBV5-1 | TGCGCCAGCAGCGCCCCAGGGCTAGCGGGAGTCTACGAGCAGTACTTC | CASSAPGLAGVYEQYF
once | NA | TRBJ1-5 | TRBV5-8 | TGTGCCAGCAGCTTGGGGAGTGGGAGCAATCAGCCCCAGCATTTT | CASSLGSGSNQPQHF
NA | TRBD1 | TRBJ1-4 | TRBV5-4 | TGTGCCAGCAGCCCGGGACAGGGGTACGAAAAACTGTTTTTT | CASSPGQGYEKLFF
NA | NA | TRBJ1-4 | TRBV6-5 | TGTGCCAGCAGACTGAGGGAACCTAATGAAAAACTGTTTTTT | CASRLREPNEKLFF
NA | NA | TRBJ2-5 | TRBV19 | TGTGCCAGTAGTCTCCCGAGCCGGGAGACCCAGTACTTC | CASSLPSRETQYF
NA | TRBD1 | TRBJ2-2 | TRBV11-2 | TGTGCCAGCAGCTTAGGACAGGGTACCGGGGAGCTGTTTTTT | CASSLGQGTGELFF
NA | NA | TRBJ1-6 | TRBV4-1 | TGCGCCAGCAGCCCTTTCGGCTTAACCTTATCACCCCTCCACTTT | CASSPFGLTLSPLHF
once | TRBD2 | TRBJ2-7 | TRBV2 | TGTGCCAGCAGCCTCGGACTAGCGGGAGTCTACGAGCAGTACTTC | CASSLGLAGVYEQYF
NA | NA | TRBJ1-1 | TRBV27 | TGTGCCAGCAGTTTCCGAGGGGCGGCTTTCTTT | CASSFRGAAFF
NA | TRBD2 | TRBJ2-4 | TRBV30 | TGTGCCTGGAGTGGGGGCGGGGGGTCAGCCATTCAGTACTTC | CAWSGGGGSAIQYF
NA | NA | TRBJ2-7 | TRBV5-6 | TGTGCCAGCAGCTGGGGGTCAGGCGTCTACGAGCAGTACTTC | CASSWGSGVYEQYF
NA | NA | TRBJ2-2 | TRBV6-2/TRBV6-3 | TGTGCCAGCAGTTACTCGATACGACGAGGGGAGCTGTTTTTT | CASSYSIRRGELFF
NA | NA | TRBJ2-1 | TRBV5-1 | TGCGCCAGCAGCTTGGAAAAGGGTCGGTACAATGAGCAGTTCTTC | CASSLEKGRYNEQFF
NA | TRBD1 | TRBJ2-5 | TRBV3-1/TRBV3-2 | TGTGCCAGCAGCGGTTGGGACAGGGAAAGGGAGACCCAGTACTTC | CASSGWDRERETQYF
once | NA | TRBJ1-6 | TRBV19 | TGTGCCAGTAGTCCGAGGACAGCCCCAAATTCACCCCTCCACTTT | CASSPRTAPNSPLHF
NA | NA | TRBJ2-3 | TRBV18 | TGTGCCAGCTCACCCGGGACTTCGAATACGCAGTATTTT | CASSPGTSNTQYF
NA | NA | TRBJ2-3 | TRBV24-1 | TGTGCCACCAGTGTCGGGTCCGCAGATACGCAGTATTTT | CATSVGSADTQYF
NA | NA | TRBJ1-2 | TRBV12-3/TRBV12-4 | TGTGCCAGCAGTTTGCTTCGCAACTATGGCTACACCTTC | CASSLLRNYGYTF
NA | NA | TRBJ2-7 | TRBV9 | TGTGCCAGCAGCCGAGGACTCCCCCACGAGCAGTACTTC | CASSRGLPHEQYF